One and the same sample provided the 15 T cell receptor beta chains below, sequenced in a study of T cells in Graves' hyperthyroidism and ophthalmopathy (dated by TCRdb to about 2019). The library was made by multiplex PCR. The sequencing machine was an Illumina HiSeq 2000. The TCR beta CDR3 regions were amplified from the RNA transcripts. For the first round of RT-PCR on the TCR CDR3, the HTBI primer set was used together with the Qiagen OneStep RT-PCR kit. Through fastp at Q25 and MiXCR, TCRdb rebuilt clones from the public reads, retaining in-frame beta chains. Every entry covers one CDR3 protein and lists the most common genes and DNA from its rows. For this sample the table gives approximately 720,000 distinct CDR3 sequences, of which roughly a sixth were detected only once. About a sixth of the sample is in the top ten clones. Sequenced sample: blood. These receptors all come from a woman aged 50 to 60 with Graves' hyperthyroidism that later progressed to Graves' ophthalmopathy.

The table lists this clonotype with many counts. The J gene is TRBJ1-1, the V gene TRBV7-8; D unclear. The CDR3 has 14 amino acids. Per germline, CDR1 SGHVS and CDR2 FQNEAQ. V lost 3 bases, J lost 1 base, and 9 bases lay in between. This CDR3 reads CASSFITRNTEAFF. The CDR3 DNA follows: TGTGCCAGCAGCTTTATCACCCGGAACACTGAAGCTTTCTTT.

The rearrangement uses TRBV6-4 and TRBJ1-6; D gene unclear. The CDR3 extends over 15 amino acids. V was pared by 5 bases and J by 9 bases, with 17 bases between. Germline V lookup: CDR1 MRHNA, CDR2 SNTAGT. The CDR3 region is CASSYEETSSSPLHF. Written as DNA, the CDR3 is TGTGCCAGCAGTTATGAGGAAACAAGTAGTTCACCCCTCCACTTT.

Note on this clonotype: A read error is possible here, since a much larger clone lies one base away. The genes are TRBV12-3 or TRBV12-4 and TRBJ2-3, with D possibly matching TRBD2 (6 bases). The CDR3 is made up of 17 amino acids. Trimming shortened V by 3 bases and J by 4 bases, and 20 bases separated the two germline ends. CDR3 nucleotides: TGTGCCAGCAGTTTTCGAGTGGCTAGCGTACAATCAGATACGCAGTATTTT. Its protein product is CASSFRVASVQSDTQYF.

This clonotype was seen a few times. The CDR3 protein is CASSQDGQGALYEQYF. CDR3 DNA: TGTGCCAGCAGCCAAGATGGGCAGGGGGCACTCTACGAGCAGTACTTC. This chain links TRBV3-1 with TRBJ2-7, with 8 bases that match TRBD1. The CDR3 runs to 16 residues. V dropped 0 bases and J dropped 3; count of bases not matched to a gene: 7. Germline CDR1 reads LGHDT; CDR2 reads YNNKEL (reference sequence).

This clonotype was found many times. The rearrangement uses TRBV28 and TRBJ1-5, with 7 bases aligning to TRBD1. CDR3 length: 14 amino acids. The V segment lost 2 bases and the J segment 11 bases; nucleotides outside the gene matches: 9. The V gene's germline CDR1 is MDHEN and CDR2 SYDVKM. The CDR3 DNA sequence: TGTGCCAGCAGTTTAACGACAGGGATAGCGGCCCAGCATTTT. Its translation is CASSLTTGIAAQHF.

This clonotype was picked up many times. The V and J genes are TRBV12-3 or TRBV12-4 and TRBJ1-1; D is unclear. V was shortened by 8 bases and J by 2 bases, with 15 bases between the two germline ends. The CDR3 spans 14 residues. The CDR3 is CASGLQSTNTEAFF. For the CDR3, the DNA is TGTGCCAGCGGCTTACAGAGCACTAACACTGAAGCTTTCTTT.

The CDR3 here is CATSRDLRGLTKNIQYF. In DNA, the CDR3 is TGTGCCACCAGCAGAGATTTACGGGGTTTGACCAAAAACATTCAGTACTTC. The gene calls are TRBV15 and TRBJ2-4; D is perhaps TRBD2 (5 bases). The germline gives CDR1 LNHNV, CDR2 YYDKDF (reference sequence). The germline V and J ends were trimmed by 0 bases and 2 bases, with 14 bases remaining between them. The CDR3 length is 17 residues.

This clonotype was observed at least ten times. V and J are TRBV11-1 and TRBJ1-6; D is undetermined. Germline V gives CDR1 SGHAT, CDR2 FQDESV (reference sequence). Trimming shortened V by 3 bases and J by 0 bases, and 6 bases separated the two germline ends. CDR3 length: 15 amino acids. CDR3 DNA: TGTGCCAGCAGCTTGGTCAGCTCCTATAATTCACCCCTCCACTTT. Translated: CASSLVSSYNSPLHF.

This clonotype was observed a handful of times. An end of the junction does not agree with germline; a read error may underlie this. The chain joins TRBV19 to TRBJ2-1, with 8 bases identical to TRBD1. The V gene's germline CDR1 is LNHDA and CDR2 SQIVND (reference sequence). There are 15 residues in the CDR3. CDR3 sequence reads: CVSRTRQGYGTEQFF. CDR3 coding DNA: TGTGTCAGTAGGACCAGACAGGGGTATGGTACTGAGCAGTTCTTC.

The sample holds a few counts of this clonotype. The rearrangement links TRBV13 to TRBJ1-6; D might be TRBD1 (5 bases). The CDR3 spans 17 residues. Trimming shortened V by 6 bases and J by 7 bases, and 22 bases separated the two germline ends. The germline V gene has CDR1 PRHDT and CDR2 FYEKMQ (reference sequence). CDR3 nucleotides: TGTGCCAGCAGATCCATCCGGGGACCTTCGACCAATTCACCCCTCCACTTT. This gives the protein CASRSIRGPSTNSPLHF.

The table lists this clonotype with many counts. V and J are TRBV14 and TRBJ1-2, with D unresolved. This CDR3 has 12 amino acids. V lost 0 bases, J lost 8 bases, and 7 bases lay in between. Germline CDR1 SGHDN, CDR2 FVKESK. The CDR3 DNA sequence: TGTGCCAGCAGCCAAGAATTTCGGGGCTACACCTTC. Translation gives CASSQEFRGYTF.

This clonotype was observed at least ten times. The chain joins TRBV7-6 to TRBJ1-2, with unresolved D. Per the germline V gene, CDR1 is SGHVS and CDR2 is FNYEAQ. This CDR3 has 14 amino acids. V lost 2 bases to trimming and J lost 5 bases, with 12 bases between them. CDR3 coding DNA: TGTGCCAGCAGCTTATCGGTCGGTTCTTATGGCTACACCTTC. It encodes CASSLSVGSYGYTF.

The rearrangement links TRBV14 to TRBJ2-3, with TRBD2 matching over 9 bases. After removal of 3 bases from V and 6 bases from J, the junction contained 7 bases not matched to a gene. This CDR3 has 15 residues. In germline, CDR1 is SGHDN, CDR2 FVKESK. DNA for the CDR3: TGTGCCAGCAGCCACCGGACTAGCGTGCCGGATACGCAGTATTTT. It yields the protein CASSHRTSVPDTQYF.

The rearrangement links TRBV5-1 to TRBJ2-5, with unresolved D. Germline-derived CDR1 and CDR2 are SGHRS and YFSETQ. V lost 0 bases, J lost 5 bases, and 8 bases lay in between. The CDR3 covers 13 residues. The CDR3 sequence: CASSLDGVETQYF. The CDR3 DNA is TGCGCCAGCAGCTTGGATGGGGTCGAGACCCAGTACTTC.

This clonotype was recorded many times. A junction end diverges from the germline sequence, so it may reflect a read error. This chain connects TRBV5-1 to TRBJ2-1; D gene ambiguous. The CDR3 consists of 13 residues. The germline CDR1 and CDR2 sequences are SGHRS and YFSETQ. The CDR3 DNA reads as TGTGCCAGCAGCTTAGGGTCCTACAATGAGCAGTTCTTC. The encoded protein is CASSLGSYNEQFF.